A selection of T cell receptor beta chains follows, all from one sample in a study of sequential checkpoint blockade in melanoma. The protocol was immunoSEQ multiplex PCR, while the TCRdb copy is restricted to in-frame clones and leaves out a portion. The sample consists of around 22,000 clones, 55% to 70% of them appearing once. The starting material was CD8+ T cells sorted from blood (inferred from file names), obtained from a patient given nivolumab and ipilimumab in sequence. The source of these receptors is a human donor with melanoma. The CDR3 runs from the conserved cysteine through the conserved F or W. A D gene is named only where the DNA matches it firmly. Clone size is not always given. Where it is, it says once, few, many or a class for expanded clones.

17 | NA | TRBJ2-1 | NA | TRBV4-2 | TGTGCCAGCGGCCAAGATTGGGCGCGATACTCCTACAATGAGCAGTTCTTC | CASGQDWARYSYNEQFF
16 | NA | TRBJ1-2 | NA | TRBV5-6 | TGTGCCACCACCCGAGGAGAGGAGGGCGGATCTTATGGCTACACCTTC | CATTRGEEGGSYGYTF
15 | many | TRBJ1-5 | NA | TRBV6-1 | TGTGCCAGCAGGGATTTAGTGGGGAGTAATCAGCCCCAGCATTTT | CASRDLVGSNQPQHF
15 | NA | TRBJ2-1 | NA | TRBV7-2 | TGTGCCAGCAGCCTCAGGGACACACGCTACAATGAGCAGTTCTTC | CASSLRDTRYNEQFF
16 | once | TRBJ2-1 | NA | TRBV27 | TGTGCCAGCAGCCAGGCAGGGGGGCACTCCTACAATGAGCAGTTCTTC | CASSQAGGHSYNEQFF
15 | few | TRBJ1-5 | NA | TRBV4-1 | TGTGCCAGCAGCCACACAACCGCGGGAAATCAGCCCCAGCATTTT | CASSHTTAGNQPQHF
15 | NA | TRBJ1-2 | NA | TRBV28 | TGTGCCAGCAGTTACCTCTTGGACAGCAGCACGGGCTACACCTTC | CASSYLLDSSTGYTF
14 | NA | TRBJ2-7 | TRBD1 | TRBV9 | TGTGCCAGCAGCGCCGGGACAGCGAACTACGAGCAGTACTTC | CASSAGTANYEQYF
14 | NA | TRBJ2-1 | TRBD2 | TRBV7-8 | TGTGCCAGCAGCAGAAGCGGGGGGTCTCCCGAGCAGTTCTTC | CASSRSGGSPEQFF
16 | once | TRBJ1-2 | NA | TRBV9 | TGTGCCAGCAGCGTAGCCCCGGGGGGGGGCAACTATGGCTACACCTTC | CASSVAPGGGNYGYTF
11 | NA | TRBJ1-2 | NA | TRBV20-1 | TGCAGTCAACGGGACTTATATGGCTACACCTTC | CSQRDLYGYTF
14 | few | TRBJ1-1 | TRBD1 | TRBV7-3 | TGTGCCAGCAGCTCTTCTACAGGGGGCACTGAAGCTTTCTTT | CASSSSTGGTEAFF
14 | NA | TRBJ2-1 | TRBD1 | TRBV6-6 | TGTGCCAGCAGTTACCTGGGACAGGGAAACGAGCAGTTCTTC | CASSYLGQGNEQFF
16 | NA | TRBJ2-2 | TRBD1 | TRBV18 | TGTGCCAGCTCAACCGGGACAGGGCTAATGGCCGGGGAGCTGTTTTTT | CASSTGTGLMAGELFF
14 | NA | TRBJ2-1 | TRBD2 | TRBV5-4 | TGTGCCAGCAGCTGGCGGGGGGTGGGGAATGAGCAGTTCTTC | CASSWRGVGNEQFF
13 | NA | TRBJ1-4 | TRBD1 | TRBV5-5 | TGTGCCAGCAGCCGGGCAGGGGGGGAAAAACTGTTTTTT | CASSRAGGEKLFF
12 | NA | TRBJ2-2 | NA | TRBV6-6 | TGTGCCAGCATCCCAGACACCGGGGAGCTGTTTTTT | CASIPDTGELFF
16 | NA | TRBJ1-5 | NA | TRBV4-3 | TGCGCCAGCAGCCCCCAATGGGGTGAGGGAACCCAGCCCCAGCATTTT | CASSPQWGEGTQPQHF
14 | few | TRBJ2-1 | TRBD1 | TRBV29-1 | TGCAGCGGGATCCCTCTGGACAGGGCCAGTGAGCAGTTCTTC | CSGIPLDRASEQFF
17 | NA | TRBJ2-2 | TRBD1 | TRBV9 | TGTGCCAGCAGCCCATACGGGACAGGGCGTCGGACCGGGGAGCTGTTTTTT | CASSPYGTGRRTGELFF
13 | NA | TRBJ2-7 | NA | TRBV5-1 | TGCGCCAGCAGCTTGGCAGGGTCCTACGAGCAGTACTTC | CASSLAGSYEQYF
14 | few | TRBJ1-2 | TRBD1 | TRBV19 | TGTGCCAGTAGATCCGGGACAGGGCTTCATGGCTACACCTTC | CASRSGTGLHGYTF
14 | NA | TRBJ2-5 | TRBD2 | TRBV27 | TGTGCCAGCAGTTCGGGACTAGCGGACGAGACCCAGTACTTC | CASSSGLADETQYF
15 | once | TRBJ2-1 | NA | TRBV11-2 | TGTGCCAGCAGCTTAGGATCTGGAGCCTACAATGAGCAGTTCTTC | CASSLGSGAYNEQFF
14 | few | TRBJ2-5 | TRBD1 | TRBV5-4 | TGTGCCAGCAGCTGGACAGGGGAACAAGAGACCCAGTACTTC | CASSWTGEQETQYF
14 | NA | TRBJ2-7 | NA | TRBV10-3 | TGTGCCATCAGTGAGCTCAGGGTTTCCTACGAGCAGTACTTC | CAISELRVSYEQYF
14 | few | TRBJ2-3 | NA | TRBV5-8 | TGTGCCAGCAGCCGTCTCTCCTTTACAGATACGCAGTATTTT | CASSRLSFTDTQYF
15 | NA | TRBJ1-2 | NA | TRBV5-6 | TGTGCCAGCAGCTTCATTGGGGGCTCAGACTATGGCTACACCTTC | CASSFIGGSDYGYTF